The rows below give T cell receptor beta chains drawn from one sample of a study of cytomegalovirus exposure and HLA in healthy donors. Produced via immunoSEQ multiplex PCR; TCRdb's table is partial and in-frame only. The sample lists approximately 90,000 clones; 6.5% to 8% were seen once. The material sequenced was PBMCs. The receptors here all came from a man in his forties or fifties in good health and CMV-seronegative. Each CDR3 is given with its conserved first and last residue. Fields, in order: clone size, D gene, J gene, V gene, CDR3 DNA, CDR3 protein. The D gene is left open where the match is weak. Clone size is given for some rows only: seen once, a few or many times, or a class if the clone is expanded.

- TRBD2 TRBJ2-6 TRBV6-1 TGTGCCAGCAGTGAAATGACGACTAGCGGGAGATCTGGGGCCAACGTCCTGACTTTC CASSEMTTSGRSGANVLTF
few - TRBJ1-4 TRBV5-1 TGCGCCAGCAGCCCGGGATCGAACTTCAGGAGTGAAAAACTGTTTTTT CASSPGSNFRSEKLFF
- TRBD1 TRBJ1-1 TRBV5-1 TGCGCCAGCAGCTTCGACGGCAGGGGGCCCTCCACTGAAGCTTTCTTT CASSFDGRGPSTEAFF
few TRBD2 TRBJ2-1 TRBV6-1 TGTGCCAGCAGTGAAGCGGGACTATTTTACAATGAGCAGTTCTTC CASSEAGLFYNEQFF
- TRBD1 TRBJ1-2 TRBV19 TGTGCCAGTAGTATCGATGAGACAGGGGGCTACACCTTC CASSIDETGGYTF
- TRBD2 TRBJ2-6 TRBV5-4 TGTGCCAGCACCCGGGGGACTAGCGGTGGCCCTGGGGCCAACGTCCTGACTTTC CASTRGTSGGPGANVLTF
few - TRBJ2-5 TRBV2 TGTGCCAGCAGTGAAAACGGACGGGGGGAGACCCAGTACTTC CASSENGRGETQYF
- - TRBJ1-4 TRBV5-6 TGTGCCAGCAGCTTACAGGGAAGAGCTAATGAAAAACTGTTTTTT CASSLQGRANEKLFF
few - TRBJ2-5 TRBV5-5 TGTGCCAGCAGGTTCGGAGAGACCCAGTACTTC CASRFGETQYF
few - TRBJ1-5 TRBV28 TGTGCCAGCAGTTTAACCGCAGGTAATCAGCCCCAGCATTTT CASSLTAGNQPQHF
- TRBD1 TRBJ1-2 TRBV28 TGTGCCAGCATCAAGGACAGGGGGCGCATCCAGGCCTATGGCTACACCTTC CASIKDRGRIQAYGYTF
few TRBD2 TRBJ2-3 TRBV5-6 TGTGCCAGCAGCTCCCTAGCGGGGGGGCTCATTACAGATACGCAGTATTTT CASSSLAGGLITDTQYF
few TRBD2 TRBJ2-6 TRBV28 TGTGCCAGCAGCGGCGGACTAGCGGGAGTCGCTGGGGCCAACGTCCTGACTTTC CASSGGLAGVAGANVLTF
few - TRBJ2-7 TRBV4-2 TGTGCCAGCAGCCAAGATCTAGGGGGCTACGAGCAGTACTTC CASSQDLGGYEQYF
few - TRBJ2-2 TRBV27 TGCTCCAGGGATCGATGGGTGAGGGGGGAGCTGTTTTTT CSRDRWVRGELFF
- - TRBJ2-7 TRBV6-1 TGTGCCAGCAGTGATGTTGCAGGGACCTACGAGCAGTACTTC CASSDVAGTYEQYF
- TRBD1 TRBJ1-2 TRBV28 TGTGCCAGCAGTGCCGGGACAGGTCCCTATGGCTACACCTTC CASSAGTGPYGYTF
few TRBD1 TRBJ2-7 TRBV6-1 TGTGCCAGCAGTGAAGCGGGACAGGGGACCGCCTACGAGCAGTACTTC CASSEAGQGTAYEQYF
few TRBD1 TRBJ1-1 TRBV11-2 TGTGCCAGCAGACGCCAGGGGGACACTGAAGCTTTCTTT CASRRQGDTEAFF
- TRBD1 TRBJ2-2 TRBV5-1 TGCGCCAGCAGCTTAGGGACAGGAAACACCGGGGAGCTGTTTTTT CASSLGTGNTGELFF
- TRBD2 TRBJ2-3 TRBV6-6 TGTGCCAGCAGTAGCAATGGACTAGCCGCAGATACGCAGTATTTT CASSSNGLAADTQYF
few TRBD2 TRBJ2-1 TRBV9 TGTGCCAGCAGCGTAGGTTCTAGCGGCAGGTACAATGAGCAGTTCTTC CASSVGSSGRYNEQFF
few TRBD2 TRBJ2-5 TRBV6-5 TGTGCCAGCAGTTACGGACTAGCGGGAGGGGACGAGACCCAGTACTTC CASSYGLAGGDETQYF
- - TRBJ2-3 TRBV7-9 TGTGCCAGCAGCACAGCACAGAGTACGCAGTATTTT CASSTAQSTQYF
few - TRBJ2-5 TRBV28 TGTGCCAGCAGTTTTCGGGACACGGCGAAAGAGACCCAGTACTTC CASSFRDTAKETQYF
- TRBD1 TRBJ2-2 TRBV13 TGTGCCAGCAGCTTAGCGGGCAGGGACAGAACCACCGGGGAGCTGTTTTTT CASSLAGRDRTTGELFF
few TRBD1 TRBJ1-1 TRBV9 TGTGCCAGCAGCCGGCGACAGGGGGCGCTGAGTACTGAAGCTTTCTTT CASSRRQGALSTEAFF
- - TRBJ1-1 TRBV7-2 TGTGCCAGCAGCCCAATAGCCGGGTGGGCTTTCTTT CASSPIAGWAFF
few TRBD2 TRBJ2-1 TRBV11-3 TGTGCCAGCAGCCTAACTAGCGGGGGGGCGAGTGAGCAGTTCTTC CASSLTSGGASEQFF
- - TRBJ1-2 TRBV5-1 TGCGCCAGCAGCTTGGCCGATAGGACACGGATCTATGGCTACACCTTC CASSLADRTRIYGYTF
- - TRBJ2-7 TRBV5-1 TGCGCCAGCAGCTTTGGGACCCGACAGGGAGGCGAGCAGTACTTC CASSFGTRQGGEQYF
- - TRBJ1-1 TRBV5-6 TGTGCCAGCAGCTTGACCCCCCTCGGGGAAGCTTTCTTT CASSLTPLGEAFF
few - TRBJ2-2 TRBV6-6 TGTGCCAGCAGTTACCTTTGGAACACCGGGGAGCTGTTTTTT CASSYLWNTGELFF
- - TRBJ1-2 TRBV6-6 TGTGCCATCAGGACAGTAAGTTCTGGCTACACCTTC CAIRTVSSGYTF
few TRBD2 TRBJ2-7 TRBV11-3 TGTGCCAGCAGCTCGGGGGGCTCCTACGAGCAGTACTTC CASSSGGSYEQYF
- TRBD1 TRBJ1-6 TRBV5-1 TGCGCCAGCAGCTGGGGGACAGCTGATAATTCACCCCTCCACTTT CASSWGTADNSPLHF
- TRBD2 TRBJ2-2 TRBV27 TGTGCCAGCAGTTACGTAGCGGGAGGCTTCGGGGAGCTGTTTTTT CASSYVAGGFGELFF
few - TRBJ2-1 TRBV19 TGTGCCAGTACCCCAGGCAGAGAGTACAATGAGCAGTTCTTC CASTPGREYNEQFF
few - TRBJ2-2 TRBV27 TGTGCCAGCAGTTTTTTAGGTTTCGGCGGCACCGGGGAGCTGTTTTTT CASSFLGFGGTGELFF
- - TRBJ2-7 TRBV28 TGTGCCAGCACACCAGGAGGTAGCGCCTACGAGCAGTACTTC CASTPGGSAYEQYF